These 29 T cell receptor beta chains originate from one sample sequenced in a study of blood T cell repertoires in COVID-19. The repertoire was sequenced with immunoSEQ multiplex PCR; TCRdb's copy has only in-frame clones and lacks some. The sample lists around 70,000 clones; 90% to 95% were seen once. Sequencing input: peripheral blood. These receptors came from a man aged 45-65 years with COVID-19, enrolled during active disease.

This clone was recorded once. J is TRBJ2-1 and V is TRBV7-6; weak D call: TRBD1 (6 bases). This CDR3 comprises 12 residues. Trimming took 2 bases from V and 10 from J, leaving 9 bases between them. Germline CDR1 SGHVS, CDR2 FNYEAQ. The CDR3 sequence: CASSLIDREQFF. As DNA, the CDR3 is TGTGCCAGCAGCTTAATCGACAGGGAGCAGTTCTTC.

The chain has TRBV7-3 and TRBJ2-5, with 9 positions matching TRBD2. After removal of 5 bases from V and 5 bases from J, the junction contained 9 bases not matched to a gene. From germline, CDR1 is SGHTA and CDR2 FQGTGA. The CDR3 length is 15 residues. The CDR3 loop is CASSQGSGSFETQYF. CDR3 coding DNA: TGTGCCAGCAGCCAAGGTAGCGGGAGCTTTGAGACCCAGTACTTC.

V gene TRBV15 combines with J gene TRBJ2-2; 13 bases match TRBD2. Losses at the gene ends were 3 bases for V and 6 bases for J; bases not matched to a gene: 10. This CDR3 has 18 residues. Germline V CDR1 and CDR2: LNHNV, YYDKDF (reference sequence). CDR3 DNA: TGTGCCACCAGCAGGGATACTAGCGGGAGGGCCGGCGCCGGGGAGCTGTTTTTT. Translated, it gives CATSRDTSGRAGAGELFF.

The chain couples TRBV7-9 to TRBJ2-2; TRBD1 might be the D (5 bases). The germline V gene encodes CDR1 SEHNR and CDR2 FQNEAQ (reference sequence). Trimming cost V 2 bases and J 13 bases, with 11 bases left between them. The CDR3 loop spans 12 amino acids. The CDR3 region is CASSLSGRALFF. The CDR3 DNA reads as TGTGCCAGCAGCTTATCTGGCAGGGCGCTGTTTTTT.

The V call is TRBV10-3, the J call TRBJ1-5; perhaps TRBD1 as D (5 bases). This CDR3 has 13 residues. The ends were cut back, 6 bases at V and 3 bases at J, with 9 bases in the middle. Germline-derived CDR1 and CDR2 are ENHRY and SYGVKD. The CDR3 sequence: CAISDSDNQPQHF. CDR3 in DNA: TGTGCCATCAGCGACAGTGACAATCAGCCCCAGCATTTT.

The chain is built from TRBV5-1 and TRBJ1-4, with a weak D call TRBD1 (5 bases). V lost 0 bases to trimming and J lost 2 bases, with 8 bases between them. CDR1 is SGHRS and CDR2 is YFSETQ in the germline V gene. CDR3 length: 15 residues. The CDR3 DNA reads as TGCGCCAGCAGCTTGGCAGGGAATACTAATGAAAAACTGTTTTTT. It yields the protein CASSLAGNTNEKLFF.

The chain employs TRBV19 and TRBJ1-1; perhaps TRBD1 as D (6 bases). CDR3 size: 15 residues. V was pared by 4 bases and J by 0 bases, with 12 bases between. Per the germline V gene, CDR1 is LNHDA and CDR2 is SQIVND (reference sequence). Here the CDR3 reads CASSRAGDLNTEAFF. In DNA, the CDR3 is TGTGCCAGTAGTAGAGCAGGGGACCTGAACACTGAAGCTTTCTTT.

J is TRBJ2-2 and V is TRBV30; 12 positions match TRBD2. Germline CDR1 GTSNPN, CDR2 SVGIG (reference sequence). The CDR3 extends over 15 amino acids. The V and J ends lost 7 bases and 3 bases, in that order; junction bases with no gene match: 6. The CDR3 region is CASRLAGVYTGELFF. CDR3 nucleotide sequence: TGTGCCTCTCGACTAGCGGGAGTTTACACCGGGGAGCTGTTTTTT.

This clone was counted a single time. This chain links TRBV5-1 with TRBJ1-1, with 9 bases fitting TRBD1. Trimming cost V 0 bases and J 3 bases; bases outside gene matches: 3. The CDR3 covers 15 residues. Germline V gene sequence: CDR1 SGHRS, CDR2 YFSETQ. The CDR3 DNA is TGCGCCAGCAGCTTGGGGGACAGGGAGGACACTGAAGCTTTCTTT. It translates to CASSLGDREDTEAFF. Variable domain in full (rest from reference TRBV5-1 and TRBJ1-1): KAGVTQTPRYLIKTRGQQVTLSCSPISGHRSVSWYQQTPGQGLQFLFEYFSETQRNKGNFPGRFSGRQFSNSRSEMNVSTLELGDSALYLCASSLGDREDTEAFFGQGTRLTVV.

The DNA of the CDR3 is TGCGCCAGCAGTCGACAGGGGGCTGGAAACACCATATATTTT. The encoded protein is CASSRQGAGNTIYF. V gene TRBV5-1 combines with J gene TRBJ1-3; TRBD1 matches 9 bases. Germline CDR1 reads SGHRS; CDR2 reads YFSETQ. Losses at the gene ends were 5 bases for V and 2 bases for J; bases not matched to a gene: 2. The CDR3 is 14 amino acids.

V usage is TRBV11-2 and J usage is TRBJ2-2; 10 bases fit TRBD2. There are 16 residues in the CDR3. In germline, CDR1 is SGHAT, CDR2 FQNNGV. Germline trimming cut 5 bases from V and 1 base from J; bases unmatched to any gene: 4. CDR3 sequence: CASSLGLAENTGELFF. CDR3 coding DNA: TGTGCCAGCAGCCTAGGACTAGCGGAGAACACCGGGGAGCTGTTTTTT.

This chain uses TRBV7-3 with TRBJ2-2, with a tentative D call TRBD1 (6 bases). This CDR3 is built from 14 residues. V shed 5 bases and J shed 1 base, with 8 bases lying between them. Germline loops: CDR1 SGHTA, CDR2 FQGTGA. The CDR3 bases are TGTGCCAGCAGCAAGGGACAGAACACCGGGGAGCTGTTTTTT. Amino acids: CASSKGQNTGELFF. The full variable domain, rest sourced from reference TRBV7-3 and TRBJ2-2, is GAGVSQTPSNKVTEKGKYVELRCDPISGHTALYWYRQSLGQGPEFLIYFQGTGAADDSGLPNDRFFAVRPEGSVSTLKIQRTERGDSAVYLCASSKGQNTGELFFGEGSRLTVL.

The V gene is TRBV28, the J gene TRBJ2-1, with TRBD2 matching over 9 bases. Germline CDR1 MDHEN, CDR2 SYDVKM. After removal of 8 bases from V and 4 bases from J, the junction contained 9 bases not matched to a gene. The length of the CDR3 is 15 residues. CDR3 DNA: TGTGCCAGCTGTCGTCGGACTAGCGCATACAATGAGCAGTTCTTC. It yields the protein CASCRRTSAYNEQFF. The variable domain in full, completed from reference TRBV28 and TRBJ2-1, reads DVKVTQSSRYLVKRTGEKVFLECVQDMDHENMFWYRQDPGLGLRLIYFSYDVKMKEKGDIPEGYSVSREKKERFSLILESASTNQTSMYLCASCRRTSAYNEQFFGPGTRLTVL.

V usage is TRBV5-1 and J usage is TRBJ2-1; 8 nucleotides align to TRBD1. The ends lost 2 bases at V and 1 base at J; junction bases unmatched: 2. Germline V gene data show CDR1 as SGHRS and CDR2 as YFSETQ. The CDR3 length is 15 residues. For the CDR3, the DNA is TGCGCCAGCAGCTTCCAGGGGGCTTCCTACAATGAGCAGTTCTTC. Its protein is CASSFQGASYNEQFF.

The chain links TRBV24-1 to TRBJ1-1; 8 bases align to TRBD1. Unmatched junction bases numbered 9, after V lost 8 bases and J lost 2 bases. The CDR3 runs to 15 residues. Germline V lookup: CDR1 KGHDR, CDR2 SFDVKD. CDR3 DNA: TGTGCCACCACGGACTCCGGGACAGGTAACACTGAAGCTTTCTTT. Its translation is CATTDSGTGNTEAFF.

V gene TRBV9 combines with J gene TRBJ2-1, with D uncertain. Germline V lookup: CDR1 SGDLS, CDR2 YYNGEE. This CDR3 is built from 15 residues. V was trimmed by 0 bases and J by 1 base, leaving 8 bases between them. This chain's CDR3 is CASSVGTESYNEQFF. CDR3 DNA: TGTGCCAGCAGCGTAGGAACGGAGTCCTACAATGAGCAGTTCTTC.

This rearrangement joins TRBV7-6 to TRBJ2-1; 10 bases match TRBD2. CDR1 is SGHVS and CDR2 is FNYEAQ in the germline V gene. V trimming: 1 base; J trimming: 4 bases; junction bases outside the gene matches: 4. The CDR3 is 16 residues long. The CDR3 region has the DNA TGTGCCAGCAGCTTAGGAGCGGGAGGGCCTTACAATGAGCAGTTCTTC. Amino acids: CASSLGAGGPYNEQFF.

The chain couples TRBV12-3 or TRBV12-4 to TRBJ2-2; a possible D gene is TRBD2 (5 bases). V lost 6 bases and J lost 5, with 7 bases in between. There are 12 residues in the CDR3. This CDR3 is CASSWRTGELFF. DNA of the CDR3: TGTGCCAGCAGCTGGAGGACCGGGGAGCTGTTTTTT.

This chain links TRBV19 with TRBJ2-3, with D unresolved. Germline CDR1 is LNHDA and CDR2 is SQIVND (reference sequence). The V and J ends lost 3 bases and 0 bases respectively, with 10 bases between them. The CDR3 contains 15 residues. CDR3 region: CASSMADGSTDTQYF. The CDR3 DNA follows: TGTGCCAGTAGTATGGCTGACGGGAGCACAGATACGCAGTATTTT.

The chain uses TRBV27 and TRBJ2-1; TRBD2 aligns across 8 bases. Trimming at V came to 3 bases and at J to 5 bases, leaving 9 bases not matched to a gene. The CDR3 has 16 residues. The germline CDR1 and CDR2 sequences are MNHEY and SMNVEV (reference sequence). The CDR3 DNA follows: TGTGCCAGCAGTTTTTTTGCAGCGGGGGATGACAATGAGCAGTTCTTC. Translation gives CASSFFAAGDDNEQFF.

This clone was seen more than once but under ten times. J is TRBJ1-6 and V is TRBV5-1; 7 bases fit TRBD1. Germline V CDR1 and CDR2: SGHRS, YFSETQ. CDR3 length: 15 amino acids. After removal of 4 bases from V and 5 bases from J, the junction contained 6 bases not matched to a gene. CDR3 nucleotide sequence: TGCGCCAGCAGCCTGGGACAGAACAATAATTCACCCCTCCACTTT. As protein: CASSLGQNNNSPLHF.

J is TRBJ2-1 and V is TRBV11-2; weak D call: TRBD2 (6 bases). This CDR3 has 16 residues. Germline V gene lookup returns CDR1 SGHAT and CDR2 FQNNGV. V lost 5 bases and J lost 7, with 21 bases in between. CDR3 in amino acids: CASSPSLTGVGNEQFF. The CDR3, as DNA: TGTGCCAGCAGCCCATCCTTGACGGGAGTAGGTAATGAGCAGTTCTTC.

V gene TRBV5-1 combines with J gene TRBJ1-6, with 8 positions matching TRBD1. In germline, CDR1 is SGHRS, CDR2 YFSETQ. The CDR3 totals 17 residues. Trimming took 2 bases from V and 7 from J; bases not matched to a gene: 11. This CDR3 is CASSFDGRGQANSPLHF. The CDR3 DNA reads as TGCGCCAGCAGCTTTGATGGAAGGGGACAGGCAAATTCACCCCTCCACTTT.

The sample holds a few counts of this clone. The CDR3 loop reads CASSQQGSNSPLHF. The CDR3 DNA follows: TGCGCCAGCAGCCAACAGGGTTCTAATTCACCCCTCCACTTT. The chain carries TRBV5-1 and TRBJ1-6; tentatively, D is TRBD1 (6 bases). The germline gives CDR1 SGHRS, CDR2 YFSETQ. V was pared by 4 bases and J by 6 bases, with 11 bases between. This CDR3 comprises 14 residues.

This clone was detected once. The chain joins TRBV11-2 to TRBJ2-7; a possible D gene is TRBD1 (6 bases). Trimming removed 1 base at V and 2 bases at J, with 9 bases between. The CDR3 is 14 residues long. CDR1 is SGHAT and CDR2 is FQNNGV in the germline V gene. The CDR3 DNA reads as TGTGCCAGCAGCTTAGGACAGGCGACCTACGAGCAGTACTTC. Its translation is CASSLGQATYEQYF.

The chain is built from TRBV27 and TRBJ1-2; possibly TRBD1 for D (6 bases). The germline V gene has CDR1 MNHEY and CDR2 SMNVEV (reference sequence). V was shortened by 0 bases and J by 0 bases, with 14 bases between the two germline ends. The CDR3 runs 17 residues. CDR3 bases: TGTGCCAGCAGTTTATCCGTGTGGGACAATGCTAACTATGGCTACACCTTC. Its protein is CASSLSVWDNANYGYTF.

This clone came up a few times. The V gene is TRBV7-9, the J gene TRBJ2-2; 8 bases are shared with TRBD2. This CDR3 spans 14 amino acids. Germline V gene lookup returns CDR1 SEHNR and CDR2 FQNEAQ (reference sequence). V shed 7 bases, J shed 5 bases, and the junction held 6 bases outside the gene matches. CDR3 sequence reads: CASTEGLVTGELFF. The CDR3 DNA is TGTGCCAGCACTGAGGGACTAGTGACCGGGGAGCTGTTTTTT.

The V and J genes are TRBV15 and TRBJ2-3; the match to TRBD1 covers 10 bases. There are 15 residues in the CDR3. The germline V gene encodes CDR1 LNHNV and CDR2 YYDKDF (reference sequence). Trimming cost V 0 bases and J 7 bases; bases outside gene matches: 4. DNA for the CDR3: TGTGCCACCAGCAGAGAGCTGACAGGGGGCTATACGCAGTATTTT. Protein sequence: CATSRELTGGYTQYF.

CDR3 loop: CASRATGTGVETQYF. As DNA, the CDR3 is TGTGCCAGCAGAGCGACCGGGACAGGGGTAGAGACCCAGTACTTC. The chain combines TRBV6-5 with TRBJ2-5; 10 bases match TRBD1. This CDR3 region has 15 residues. CDR1 is MNHEY, CDR2 SVGAGI, per germline. V was clipped by 6 bases and J by 4 bases; unmatched bases: 8.